The rows below give T cell receptor beta chains drawn from one sample of a study of blood T cell repertoires in COVID-19. Sequencing was performed with immunoSEQ multiplex PCR; in TCRdb, only in-frame clones are kept and a portion is missing. This sample yields some 70,000 clones, of which around four fifths are seen a single time; roughly a tenth belongs to the top ten. The sample comprised peripheral blood. Every receptor here comes from a woman aged 45 to 65 with acute or convalescent COVID-19. Both conserved end residues are part of each CDR3. A row's size may be missing; if present it is once, few, many or a size class.

v_call: TRBV5-1; cdr3_length: 14; clone_size: -; j_call: TRBJ1-4; cdr3_aa: CASSLGTGGEKLFF
v_call: TRBV30; cdr3_length: 13; clone_size: -; j_call: TRBJ2-7; cdr3_aa: CAWSVEAGDKQYF
v_call: TRBV28; cdr3_length: 14; clone_size: -; j_call: TRBJ1-5; cdr3_aa: CASSPLGAVQPQHF
v_call: TRBV14; cdr3_length: 14; clone_size: -; j_call: TRBJ1-2; cdr3_aa: CASSQENKIYGYTF
v_call: TRBV19; cdr3_length: 17; clone_size: -; j_call: TRBJ1-1; cdr3_aa: CASSSGSRGGRNTEAFF
v_call: TRBV7-8; cdr3_length: 16; clone_size: -; j_call: TRBJ1-5; cdr3_aa: CASSLGPGAFNQPQHF
v_call: TRBV30; cdr3_length: 19; clone_size: -; j_call: TRBJ1-4; cdr3_aa: CAWSIPGTPLISTNEKLFF
v_call: TRBV7-2; cdr3_length: 13; clone_size: -; j_call: TRBJ2-1; cdr3_aa: CASTAGSNNEQFF
v_call: TRBV5-1; cdr3_length: 13; clone_size: -; j_call: TRBJ1-3; cdr3_aa: CASSLEGGNTIYF
v_call: TRBV7-2; cdr3_length: 15; clone_size: -; j_call: TRBJ2-1; cdr3_aa: CASSSGLGLVGEQFF
v_call: TRBV4-3; cdr3_length: 13; clone_size: -; j_call: TRBJ2-1; cdr3_aa: CASSQEVAGVQFF
v_call: TRBV6-5; cdr3_length: 13; clone_size: -; j_call: TRBJ1-2; cdr3_aa: CASGDTGSRGYTF
v_call: TRBV7-8; cdr3_length: 14; clone_size: -; j_call: TRBJ1-1; cdr3_aa: CASSLRESGTEAFF
v_call: TRBV18; cdr3_length: 13; clone_size: -; j_call: TRBJ1-4; cdr3_aa: CASSPSRDEKLFF
v_call: TRBV7-2; cdr3_length: 15; clone_size: few; j_call: TRBJ2-7; cdr3_aa: CASSLGLDPHYEQYF
v_call: TRBV7-2; cdr3_length: 14; clone_size: -; j_call: TRBJ1-2; cdr3_aa: CASSVQGQSYGYTF
v_call: TRBV11-2; cdr3_length: 13; clone_size: -; j_call: TRBJ1-2; cdr3_aa: CASSLEGVGGYTF
v_call: TRBV5-1; cdr3_length: 15; clone_size: -; j_call: TRBJ2-7; cdr3_aa: CASSFLAGAPGEQYF
v_call: TRBV2; cdr3_length: 14; clone_size: -; j_call: TRBJ1-1; cdr3_aa: CASSEQGSNTEAFF
v_call: TRBV12-3/TRBV12-4; cdr3_length: 13; clone_size: -; j_call: TRBJ1-2; cdr3_aa: CASSRGGGYGYTF
v_call: TRBV15; cdr3_length: 16; clone_size: -; j_call: TRBJ2-1; cdr3_aa: CATSTGLAGVYNEQFF
v_call: TRBV27; cdr3_length: 13; clone_size: -; j_call: TRBJ2-4; cdr3_aa: CASISTGENIQYF
v_call: TRBV5-1; cdr3_length: 12; clone_size: -; j_call: TRBJ1-1; cdr3_aa: CASSLQASEAFF
v_call: TRBV6-5; cdr3_length: 13; clone_size: -; j_call: TRBJ2-5; cdr3_aa: CASSFGKGETQYF
v_call: TRBV6-6; cdr3_length: 14; clone_size: -; j_call: TRBJ2-1; cdr3_aa: CASRGLAGDNEQFF
v_call: TRBV5-6; cdr3_length: 14; clone_size: -; j_call: TRBJ1-3; cdr3_aa: CASSFYDSGNTIYF
v_call: TRBV6-7; cdr3_length: 23; clone_size: once; j_call: TRBJ2-6; cdr3_aa: CASSYLCREGESRGISGANVLTF
v_call: TRBV4-1; cdr3_length: 16; clone_size: few; j_call: TRBJ1-3; cdr3_aa: CASSQEGTHTGNTIYF
v_call: TRBV28; cdr3_length: 17; clone_size: few; j_call: TRBJ2-2; cdr3_aa: CASSTGLAVLYTGELFF
v_call: TRBV2; cdr3_length: 15; clone_size: -; j_call: TRBJ1-2; cdr3_aa: CASTKDRGPVYGYTF
v_call: TRBV19; cdr3_length: 16; clone_size: -; j_call: TRBJ1-5; cdr3_aa: CASSNDPYRAGRPQHF
v_call: TRBV11-1; cdr3_length: 16; clone_size: -; j_call: TRBJ2-2; cdr3_aa: CASKKRTAMNTGELFF
v_call: TRBV11-2; cdr3_length: 15; clone_size: -; j_call: TRBJ2-1; cdr3_aa: CASSSKDRGSHEQFF
v_call: TRBV7-2; cdr3_length: 16; clone_size: -; j_call: TRBJ2-5; cdr3_aa: CASSLAGLAGQETQYF
v_call: TRBV28; cdr3_length: 14; clone_size: few; j_call: TRBJ2-7; cdr3_aa: CASRGAGLRYEQYF
v_call: TRBV5-4; cdr3_length: 14; clone_size: -; j_call: TRBJ1-2; cdr3_aa: CASSLARGDQGYTF
v_call: TRBV30; cdr3_length: 14; clone_size: -; j_call: TRBJ1-6; cdr3_aa: CALTENSYNSPLHF
v_call: TRBV9; cdr3_length: 16; clone_size: -; j_call: TRBJ2-3; cdr3_aa: CASSVRTSGLTDTQYF
v_call: TRBV7-6; cdr3_length: 17; clone_size: -; j_call: TRBJ1-4; cdr3_aa: CASSLSDRGLGREKLFF
v_call: TRBV24-1; cdr3_length: 14; clone_size: -; j_call: TRBJ2-1; cdr3_aa: CATSDGGLNNEQFF
v_call: TRBV6-4; cdr3_length: 15; clone_size: -; j_call: TRBJ1-5; cdr3_aa: CASSANPGGNQPQHF
v_call: TRBV27; cdr3_length: 15; clone_size: few; j_call: TRBJ1-1; cdr3_aa: CASSPGTVRNTEAFF
v_call: TRBV5-1; cdr3_length: 14; clone_size: -; j_call: TRBJ1-1; cdr3_aa: CASNLGLLNTEAFF
v_call: TRBV29-1; cdr3_length: 14; clone_size: few; j_call: TRBJ1-1; cdr3_aa: CSVGGGKLNTEAFF
v_call: TRBV29-1; cdr3_length: 13; clone_size: few; j_call: TRBJ1-3; cdr3_aa: CSVRHSSGNTIYF
v_call: TRBV18; cdr3_length: 18; clone_size: -; j_call: TRBJ1-1; cdr3_aa: CASSGGGPEDSWNTEAFF
v_call: TRBV5-4; cdr3_length: 13; clone_size: -; j_call: TRBJ2-3; cdr3_aa: CASSLDITDTQYF
v_call: TRBV19; cdr3_length: 17; clone_size: -; j_call: TRBJ2-3; cdr3_aa: CASSPRQGSSGRATQYF
v_call: TRBV7-3; cdr3_length: 16; clone_size: -; j_call: TRBJ2-2; cdr3_aa: CASSPLTGRNTGELFF
v_call: TRBV28; cdr3_length: 17; clone_size: -; j_call: TRBJ2-7; cdr3_aa: CASSWTSGRAGFYEQYF
v_call: TRBV28; cdr3_length: 15; clone_size: -; j_call: TRBJ2-7; cdr3_aa: CASSPGGVGIYEQYF
v_call: TRBV2; cdr3_length: 18; clone_size: -; j_call: TRBJ1-6; cdr3_aa: CASSETPGISSYNSPLHF
v_call: TRBV14; cdr3_length: 14; clone_size: -; j_call: TRBJ2-1; cdr3_aa: CASSHRDSHNEQFF
v_call: TRBV6-1; cdr3_length: 16; clone_size: -; j_call: TRBJ2-6; cdr3_aa: CASSDPLVFGANVLTF
v_call: TRBV18; cdr3_length: 16; clone_size: few; j_call: TRBJ1-3; cdr3_aa: CASSSSGTGAGNTIYF
v_call: TRBV5-4; cdr3_length: 13; clone_size: once; j_call: TRBJ1-2; cdr3_aa: CASSMTGPLGYTF
v_call: TRBV20-1; cdr3_length: 12; clone_size: once; j_call: TRBJ1-1; cdr3_aa: CSASSPLGEAFF